This T cell receptor (beta chain) was found in a study of control samples from healthy donors and cancer patients (TCRdb year 2020). In the germline V gene (reference sequence), CDR1 corresponds to DFQATT and CDR2 to SNEGSKA. The CDR3 sequence holds 14 residues, the cysteine and phenylalanine included. CDR3 DNA is the only sequence kept; it has 42 bases, read in frame from the first base. Trimming leaves V shorter by 3 bases and J shorter by 5 bases, with the junction holding 5 bases beyond the gene matches. Receptor amplification or capture employed the immunoSEQ multiplex PCR assay. What TCRdb holds here is the immuneACCESS table cut down to in-frame rearrangements. Part of the clones is not present; checked against another copy, under half of the missing clones reflect an unresolved V gene, and the others are unexplained. The sample table contains 57,000 or so clones; only one count was recorded for 85% to 90% of them. Clones ranked in the top ten supply roughly 5.7% of the sample.

With respect to this clone: Its recognized antigen is unknown. The input lacks base qualities; no much larger clone sits a single base away.

The specimen was PBMCs. The chain uses TRBV20-1 and TRBJ1-2; the central 11 bases match TRBD1. The sequence was collected from a man aged 60 to 69 with colorectal cancer. The CDR3 protein: CSASGGQGGYGYTF. The bases read TGCAGTGCTAGTGGGGGACAGGGGGGTTATGGCTACACCTTC.